The rows below give T cell receptor beta chains drawn from one sample of a study of cytomegalovirus exposure and HLA in healthy donors. Sequencing used immunoSEQ multiplex PCR; TCRdb keeps in-frame clones, though not all of them. The sample has around 94,000 clones, roughly three quarters seen once. The sample comprised PBMCs. The source of these receptors is a woman in her thirties or forties in good health and CMV-seronegative. Each CDR3 is given with its conserved first and last residue. D genes are given only for firm matches. The size field is filled for only some rows; it gives once, few, many or a size class.

>TRBJ1-2|TRBD1|-|TRBV7-9
CASSNHDRGRTGGYTF
TGTGCCAGCAGCAATCACGACAGGGGGCGGACGGGCGGCTACACCTTC
>TRBJ1-2|TRBD1|-|TRBV7-6
CASSLGTGGSYYGYTF
TGTGCCAGCAGCTTAGGAACAGGGGGATCGTACTATGGCTACACCTTC
>TRBJ1-1|TRBD1|-|TRBV7-9
CASSYRQGSISEAFF
TGTGCCAGCAGCTACCGACAGGGGAGCATCTCTGAAGCTTTCTTT
>TRBJ2-7|-|-|TRBV30
CAWSVTGSGEQYF
TGTGCCTGGAGCGTTACAGGGTCGGGCGAGCAGTACTTC
>TRBJ1-2|-|-|TRBV9
CASSTGYGYTF
TGTGCCAGCAGCACAGGGTATGGCTACACCTTC
>TRBJ2-2|TRBD2|-|TRBV6-5
CASSGGGTNTGELFF
TGTGCCAGCAGTGGCGGGGGGACGAACACCGGGGAGCTGTTTTTT
>TRBJ2-5|TRBD2|-|TRBV12-5
CASAPSGGQETQYF
TGTGCTAGTGCCCCGTCGGGGGGACAAGAGACCCAGTACTTC
>TRBJ2-7|TRBD2|-|TRBV6-1
CAISGGAPLYEQYF
TGTGCCATTAGCGGGGGGGCCCCCCTATACGAGCAGTACTTC
>TRBJ2-1|TRBD1|few|TRBV5-1
CASSLGDRGNEQFF
TGCGCCAGCAGCTTGGGTGACAGGGGCAATGAGCAGTTCTTC
>TRBJ2-1|TRBD1|once|TRBV5-6
CASSLNRGYNEQFF
TGTGCCAGCAGCTTGAACAGGGGATACAATGAGCAGTTCTTC
>TRBJ1-2|-|-|TRBV27
CASSLKPPDINYGYTF
TGTGCCAGCAGTTTAAAGCCACCGGACATTAACTATGGCTACACCTTC
>TRBJ1-2|TRBD1|-|TRBV7-2
CASSLGGTGLSYTF
TGTGCCAGCAGCTTGGGTGGGACAGGGTTGTCATACACCTTC
>TRBJ2-3|TRBD2|-|TRBV4-3
CASSQDRASGGTDTQYF
TGCGCCAGCAGCCAAGATCGCGCTAGCGGTGGCACAGATACGCAGTATTTT